These 29 T cell receptor beta chains share one sample of origin, sequenced in a study of T cell responses to AZD1222 COVID-19 vaccine. Clones were read by immunoSEQ multiplex PCR, and TCRdb kept only the in-frame ones, dropping some. The sample gives roughly 170,000 clones, about 90% of which show up once; 0.49% is in the top ten. The sample here was peripheral blood, taken on day 0 of AZD1222 vaccination. All receptors come from an adult in good health.

The chain recombines TRBV5-5 with TRBJ1-2; D may be TRBD1 (5 bases). V was cut by 2 bases and J by 0 bases, with 14 bases left in between. CDR1 is SGHKS, CDR2 YYEKEE, per germline (reference sequence). CDR3 length: 16 residues. The CDR3 bases are TGTGCCAGCAGCTTTGAATTCCGGGGGACTAACTATGGCTACACCTTC. Its protein product is CASSFEFRGTNYGYTF.

This rearrangement joins TRBV25-1 to TRBJ2-7; D might be TRBD1 (5 bases). This CDR3 has 15 residues. Germline V gives CDR1 MGHDK, CDR2 SYGVNS. Trimming stripped 1 base from V and 1 base from J, with 11 bases between. The CDR3 DNA reads as TGTGCCAGCAGTGAATCAGACAGTTGGTCCTACGAGCAGTACTTC. Amino acids: CASSESDSWSYEQYF.

V usage is TRBV10-3 and J usage is TRBJ1-6, with 8 bases aligning to TRBD1. V lost 7 bases, J lost 9 bases, and 8 bases stayed unmatched. Germline V gene sequence: CDR1 ENHRY, CDR2 SYGVKD. CDR3 length: 14 amino acids. Here the CDR3 reads CAINPGTGGSPLHF. CDR3 coding DNA: TGTGCCATCAACCCCGGGACAGGCGGTTCACCCCTCCACTTT.

This clone was observed a single time. The gene calls are TRBV11-3 and TRBJ2-3; D possibly corresponds to TRBD1 (6 bases). V gave up 1 base and J gave up 0 bases, with 8 bases separating them. The germline V gene has CDR1 SGHNT and CDR2 YENEEA. The CDR3 runs to 15 residues. This CDR3 is CASSLGTASTDTQYF. The CDR3 nucleotides read TGTGCCAGCAGCTTAGGGACAGCTAGCACAGATACGCAGTATTTT.

V and J are TRBV29-1 and TRBJ1-2; TRBD1 is a possible D gene (6 bases). Germline CDR1 SQVTM, CDR2 ANQGSEA. The CDR3 has 16 residues. The V and J ends lost 3 bases and 0 bases respectively, with 17 bases between them. The CDR3 DNA sequence: TGCAGCGTTGAGTCACAGGGCTCACGATCTAACTATGGCTACACCTTC. This gives the protein CSVESQGSRSNYGYTF.

The chain has TRBV5-1 and TRBJ2-2; 8 bases agree with TRBD2. J lost 4 bases, V lost 4 bases, and 6 bases had no gene match. The germline CDR1 and CDR2 sequences are SGHRS and YFSETQ. The CDR3 is 15 residues long. CDR3 sequence: CASSPAGGSTGELFF. CDR3 sequence (DNA): TGCGCCAGCAGCCCGGCGGGGGGTAGCACCGGGGAGCTGTTTTTT.

In this sample, this clone turned up a few times. This chain joins TRBV30 and TRBJ2-1; maybe TRBD2 (5 bases). Germline V gene sequence: CDR1 GTSNPN, CDR2 SVGIG (reference sequence). Between the trimmed V and J ends, which lost 0 bases and 9 bases, there was a span of 12 bases. The CDR3 runs 13 residues. Written as DNA, the CDR3 is TGTGCCTGGAGTGTAGCCCTGGCGGGTGAGCAGTTCTTC. Translating gives CAWSVALAGEQFF. Variable domain in full (rest from reference TRBV30 and TRBJ2-1): SQTIHQWPATLVQPVGSPLSLECTVEGTSNPNLYWYRQAAGRGLQLLFYSVGIGQISSEVPQNLSASRPQDRQFILSSKKLLLSDSGFYLCAWSVALAGEQFFGPGTRLTVL.

Here the CDR3 reads CASSTRTGNTGYEQYF. CDR3 in DNA: TGTGCCAGTAGTACTCGGACAGGGAACACCGGCTACGAGCAGTACTTC. The V call is TRBV19, the J call TRBJ2-7, with 8 bases matching TRBD1. The CDR3 sequence is 16 residues long. From germline, CDR1 is LNHDA and CDR2 SQIVND (reference sequence). With V trimmed by 4 bases and J by 3 bases, 11 bases remained unmatched. The complete variable domain, with remaining parts taken from reference TRBV19 and TRBJ2-7, reads DGGITQSPKYLFRKEGQNVTLSCEQNLNHDAMYWYRQDPGQGLRLIYYSQIVNDFQKGDIAEGYSVSREKKESFPLTVTSAQKNPTAFYLCASSTRTGNTGYEQYFGPGTRLTVT.

This clone was seen a single time. The chain links TRBV6-2 or TRBV6-3 to TRBJ1-1; TRBD1 agrees at 9 bases. V lost 4 bases, J lost 5 bases, and 8 bases stayed unmatched. The CDR3 consists of 15 residues. Germline CDR1 and CDR2: MNHEY and SVGEGT. CDR3 coding DNA: TGTGCCAGCAGTTTCGGACAGGGGATAGAGACTGAAGCTTTCTTT. Translating it yields CASSFGQGIETEAFF.

This chain uses TRBV24-1 with TRBJ2-5; TRBD1 matches 7 bases. The trim removed 7 bases at V and 5 bases at J, leaving 3 bases unmatched. The CDR3 length is 12 residues. Germline loops: CDR1 KGHDR, CDR2 SFDVKD. CDR3 residues: CATRGRGETQYF. CDR3 nucleotide sequence: TGTGCCACCAGAGGCAGGGGGGAGACCCAGTACTTC.

The chain links TRBV6-1 to TRBJ2-5; D is unclear. Trimming took 3 bases from V and 5 from J, leaving 10 bases between them. Germline lookup yields CDR1 MNHNS and CDR2 SASEGT. CDR3 length equals 13 residues. The CDR3 DNA reads as TGTGCCAGCAGTGACAACCGAAGGGAGACCCAGTACTTC. Its translation is CASSDNRRETQYF.

The chain couples TRBV7-2 to TRBJ2-1; D is perhaps TRBD1 (8 bases). Germline loops: CDR1 SGHTA, CDR2 FQGNSA. This CDR3 spans 17 amino acids. The ends were cut back, 5 bases at V and 9 bases at J, with 26 bases in the middle. CDR3 protein: CASSPRAVGQGGSEQFF. The CDR3 nucleotides read TGTGCCAGCAGCCCACGAGCCGTAGGACAGGGCGGGAGTGAGCAGTTCTTC. Using reference TRBV7-2 and TRBJ2-1 for the parts outside the CDR3, the full variable domain is GAGVSQSPSNKVTEKGKDVELRCDPISGHTALYWYRQSLGQGLEFLIYFQGNSAPDKSGLPSDRFSAERTGGSVSTLTIQRTQQEDSAVYLCASSPRAVGQGGSEQFFGPGTRLTVL.

The chain uses TRBV7-2 and TRBJ2-3; D remains ambiguous. CDR1 SGHTA and CDR2 FQGNSA come from the germline V gene. This CDR3 has 16 amino acids. V gave up 1 base and J gave up 0 bases, with 11 bases separating them. This chain's CDR3 is CASSLDRGTSTDTQYF. The CDR3 DNA reads as TGTGCCAGCAGCTTAGACCGAGGAACTAGCACAGATACGCAGTATTTT.

In this sample, this clone turned up a few times. The V gene is TRBV19, the J gene TRBJ1-4; 7 nucleotides align to TRBD1. This CDR3 contains 14 residues. With 5 bases clipped from V and 12 bases from J, the junction kept 12 bases outside the gene matches. Germline CDR1 LNHDA, CDR2 SQIVND (reference sequence). Here the CDR3 reads CASSPRQGGVELFF. The CDR3 region has the DNA TGTGCCAGTAGTCCCCGACAGGGAGGCGTTGAACTGTTTTTT.

V is TRBV2 and J is TRBJ1-2; D unclear. CDR3 length equals 14 residues. V dropped 0 bases and J dropped 2 bases, with 7 bases sitting between them. Germline lookup yields CDR1 SNHLY and CDR2 FYNNEI. CDR3 sequence (DNA): TGTGCCAGCAGTGAAGCGCTTGGGAACTATGGCTACACCTTC. It is translated as CASSEALGNYGYTF. The complete variable domain, with remaining parts taken from reference TRBV2 and TRBJ1-2, reads EPEVTQTPSHQVTQMGQEVILRCVPISNHLYFYWYRQILGQKVEFLVSFYNNEISEKSEIFDDQFSVERPDGSNFTLKIRSTKLEDSAMYFCASSEALGNYGYTFGSGTRLTVV.

The CDR3 loop is CASKGGDSDYGYTF. The CDR3, as DNA: TGTGCCAGTAAGGGAGGGGACAGCGACTATGGCTACACCTTC. This sequence joins TRBV19 and TRBJ1-2; 7 bases are shared with TRBD1. The CDR3 covers 14 residues. From germline, CDR1 is LNHDA and CDR2 SQIVND (reference sequence). With 7 bases clipped from V and 3 bases from J, the junction kept 8 bases outside the gene matches.

The rearrangement joins TRBV7-2 to TRBJ1-6; 7 nucleotides line up with TRBD1. V shed 5 bases, J shed 6 bases, and the junction held 7 bases outside the gene matches. The CDR3 length is 15 residues. Per the germline V gene, CDR1 is SGHTA and CDR2 is FQGNSA. CDR3 sequence: CASSPLGQTNSPLHF. The CDR3 region has the DNA TGTGCCAGCAGCCCATTGGGACAGACTAATTCACCCCTCCACTTT.

Note on this clone: The junction departs from germline at one end; a sequencing error may be responsible. The chain couples TRBV7-7 to TRBJ2-3, with D perhaps TRBD2 (7 bases). The CDR3 runs to 15 residues. Germline CDR1 SSHAT, CDR2 FNYEAQ (reference sequence). The DNA for the CDR3 is TGTGCTAGCAGCTTAGTAGGGGGGGGGACAGATACGCAGTATTTT. As protein: CASSLVGGGTDTQYF.

The chain couples TRBV19 to TRBJ1-6; D gene uncertain. The V and J ends lost 3 bases and 7 bases respectively, with 19 bases between them. In germline, CDR1 is LNHDA, CDR2 SQIVND (reference sequence). The CDR3 covers 17 residues. CDR3 coding DNA: TGTGCCAGTAGTATTCCTGTCGAAAGGAATCGGAATTCACCCCTCCACTTT. Amino acids: CASSIPVERNRNSPLHF.

The rearrangement joins TRBV5-1 to TRBJ1-2, with D tentatively TRBD1 (5 bases). This CDR3 spans 16 amino acids. CDR1 SGHRS and CDR2 YFSETQ come from the germline V gene. Trimming removed 3 bases from V and 4 bases from J, with 19 bases in between. The DNA for the CDR3 is TGCGCCAGCAGCTCCATCCCGGGAGACAGAGTCTATGGCTACACCTTC. Its protein is CASSSIPGDRVYGYTF.

The rearrangement joins TRBV14 to TRBJ2-7; the D gene could be TRBD1 or TRBD2 (5 bases each). Germline V gene sequence: CDR1 SGHDN, CDR2 FVKESK. The CDR3 has 15 residues. V was pared by 5 bases and J by 7 bases, with 21 bases between. The CDR3 here is CASSALWDPTVEQYF. The CDR3 nucleotides are TGTGCCAGCAGCGCCCTTTGGGACCCGACGGTGGAGCAGTACTTC.

The rearrangement joins TRBV30 to TRBJ1-2; D is uncertain. Germline CDR1 GTSNPN, CDR2 SVGIG (reference sequence). This CDR3 spans 13 amino acids. The ends were cut back, 7 bases at V and 6 bases at J, with 18 bases in the middle. CDR3 DNA: TGTGCCTCCCGAGTGCGTGGAGAAAATGGCTACACCTTC. Translation: CASRVRGENGYTF.

This clone was observed a single time. The DNA for the CDR3 is TGTGCCACCAGTGACCCAGGACACGACTACGAGCAGTACTTC. This encodes CATSDPGHDYEQYF. The V call is TRBV24-1, the J call TRBJ2-7; tentative D call: TRBD1 (5 bases). The CDR3 runs to 14 residues. The V end was cut by 4 bases, the J end by 3 bases, with 12 bases between. Germline CDR1 reads KGHDR; CDR2 reads SFDVKD.

The genes are TRBV27 and TRBJ1-1, with D perhaps TRBD1 (6 bases). V was clipped by 3 bases and J by 4 bases, with 21 bases between them. This CDR3 has 17 amino acids. The germline CDR1 and CDR2 sequences are MNHEY and SMNVEV (reference sequence). CDR3 DNA sequence: TGTGCCAGCAGTTTTCTCGTGACAGGAAAGGTATTCACTGAAGCTTTCTTT. Protein product: CASSFLVTGKVFTEAFF.

The CDR3 region is CASSDTTGLVFRNTEAFF. In nucleotides, the CDR3 is TGTGCCAGCAGCGACACGACAGGGTTGGTTTTCCGGAACACTGAAGCTTTCTTT. This chain joins TRBV7-9 and TRBJ1-1, with 7 bases that match TRBD1. The length of the CDR3 is 18 residues. Germline V gene sequence: CDR1 SEHNR, CDR2 FQNEAQ (reference sequence). V lost 5 bases, J lost 1 base, and 16 bases stayed unmatched.

The chain links TRBV10-2 to TRBJ1-5; possibly TRBD1 for D (5 bases). Trimming took off 2 bases at V and 2 bases at J, with 19 bases between the two ends. This CDR3 contains 18 residues. From germline, CDR1 is WSHSY and CDR2 SAAADI. CDR3 in amino acids: CASSEPKAGGVGNQPQHF. CDR3 in DNA: TGCGCCAGCAGTGAGCCGAAAGCGGGAGGGGTTGGCAATCAGCCCCAGCATTTT.

This chain uses TRBV11-2 with TRBJ2-3; D assignment may be TRBD1 or TRBD2 (5 bases each). Trimming removed 3 bases at V and 9 bases at J, with 19 bases between. This CDR3 has 15 residues. Germline V gives CDR1 SGHAT, CDR2 FQNNGV. The CDR3 region is CASSLEPGPPGTQYF. Here the CDR3 DNA reads TGTGCCAGCAGCTTGGAACCGGGGCCCCCGGGGACGCAGTATTTT.

The chain employs TRBV10-1 and TRBJ2-5; D unclear. The CDR3 has 13 residues. V dropped 0 bases and J dropped 3 bases, with 5 bases sitting between them. CDR1 is WNHNN and CDR2 is SYGVQD in the germline V gene (reference sequence). The CDR3 region has the DNA TGCGCCAGCAGTGAGTCAGGGAAAGAGACCCAGTACTTC. Protein: CASSESGKETQYF.

The genes are TRBV2 and TRBJ1-1; D possibly corresponds to TRBD1 (6 bases). This CDR3 is built from 14 residues. V was trimmed by 5 bases and J by 4 bases, leaving 14 bases between them. CDR1 is SNHLY and CDR2 is FYNNEI in the germline V gene. The CDR3 region is CASSTGTPFTEAFF. For the CDR3, the DNA is TGTGCCAGCAGTACCGGGACACCCTTCACTGAAGCTTTCTTT.